This TCR beta chain was found in a study of T cells after yellow fever vaccination. Germline CDR1 and CDR2: MNHEY and SVGEGT. Trimming left V 6 bases short and J 4 bases short, with 12 bases between. The CDR3 sequence is 13 residues long. This clonotype turned up a few times. Study observations and caveats: Sorted memory cells at day 0 lacked detectable levels of almost all vaccine-responding clonotypes. Abundant clonotypes from the bulk population could have been carried over as contaminants into FACS-sorted repertoires.

TCRdb re-analysed the 5' RACE reads in MiXCR, keeping a single row per CDR3 protein. Of approximately 58,000 distinct CDR3 sequences in the sample, approximately 6% were seen once. The rearrangement uses TRBV6-2 or TRBV6-3 and TRBJ1-2; possible D gene TRBD1, 5 bases. Sample: PBMCs, either bulk or a sorted T-cell subset (CD4+, CD8+, memory, or dextramer-sorted; not recorded which), taken on the day of the yellow fever booster vaccination. The receptor was isolated from a man aged 18 to 29 who received the YFV17D yellow fever vaccine. CDR3 coding DNA: TGTGCCAGCAGAAGGGACGGTCTCTATGGCTACACCTTC. Protein product: CASRRDGLYGYTF.